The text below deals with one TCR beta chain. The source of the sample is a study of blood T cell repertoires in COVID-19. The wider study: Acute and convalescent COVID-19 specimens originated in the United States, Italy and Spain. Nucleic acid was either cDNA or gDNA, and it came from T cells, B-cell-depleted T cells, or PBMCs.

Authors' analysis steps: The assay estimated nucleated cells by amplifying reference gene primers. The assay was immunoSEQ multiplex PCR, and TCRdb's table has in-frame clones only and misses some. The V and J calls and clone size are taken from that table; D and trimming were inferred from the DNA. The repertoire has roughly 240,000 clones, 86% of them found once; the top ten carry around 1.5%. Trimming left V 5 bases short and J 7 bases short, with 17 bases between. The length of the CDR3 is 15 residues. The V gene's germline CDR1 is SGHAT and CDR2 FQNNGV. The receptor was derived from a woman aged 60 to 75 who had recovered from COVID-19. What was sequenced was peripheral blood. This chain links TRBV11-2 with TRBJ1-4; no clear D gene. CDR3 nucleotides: TGTGCCAGCAGCGAGCGATATAGGGCGGGTGAAAAACTGTTTTTT. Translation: CASSERYRAGEKLFF.